The sequence of this T cell receptor (beta chain) was determined in a study of cytomegalovirus exposure and HLA in healthy donors. The PCR had 60 Vbeta and 13 Jbeta primers. Some clones are missing from TCRdb's copy, which holds only in-frame ones; the method was immunoSEQ multiplex PCR. This sample has about 94,000 clones, with roughly 80% found just once. The receptor's source is a human donor in good health. Sequencing was carried out using PBMCs.

CDR3 nucleotide sequence: TGCGCCAGCAGCCAAGCGCGTGGACTCCAGGACACCGGGGAGCTGTTTTTT. It translates to CASSQARGLQDTGELFF. This chain uses TRBV4-3 with TRBJ2-2; possibly TRBD2 for D (5 bases). Trimming pared 1 base from V and 3 bases from J, leaving 15 bases between. The CDR3 runs to 17 residues. Germline V gives CDR1 LGHNA, CDR2 YSLEER.